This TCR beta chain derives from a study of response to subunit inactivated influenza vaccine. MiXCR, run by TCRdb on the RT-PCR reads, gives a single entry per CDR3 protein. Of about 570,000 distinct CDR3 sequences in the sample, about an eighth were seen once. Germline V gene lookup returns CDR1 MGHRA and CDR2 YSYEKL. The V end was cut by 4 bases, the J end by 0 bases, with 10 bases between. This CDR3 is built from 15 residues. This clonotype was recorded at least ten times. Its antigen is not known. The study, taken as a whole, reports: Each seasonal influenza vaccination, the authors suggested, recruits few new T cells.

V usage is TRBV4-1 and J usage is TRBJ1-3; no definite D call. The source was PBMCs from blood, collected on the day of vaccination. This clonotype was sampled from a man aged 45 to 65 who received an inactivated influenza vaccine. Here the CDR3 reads CASSLTVDSGNTIYF. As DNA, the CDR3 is TGCGCCAGCAGCCTAACCGTGGACTCTGGAAACACCATATATTTT.